The present TCR beta chain was sequenced within a study of blood T cell repertoires in COVID-19. Study at large: In each case, the material was cDNA or gDNA derived from T cells, B-cell-depleted T cells, or PBMCs.

Libraries were prepared by immunoSEQ multiplex PCR; TCRdb keeps only in-frame clonotypes and omits some of them. The sample has some 65,000 clones, approximately 85% seen once; the top ten hold around 2.9%. Sequenced input: peripheral blood. This receptor was taken from an elderly man with acute or convalescent COVID-19.

The CDR3 coding sequence is TGTGCCAGCAGAAAGAAGGGGAAAAGAAACTATGGCTACACCTTC. Translated, it gives CASRKKGKRNYGYTF. The chain couples TRBV27 to TRBJ1-2; possibly TRBD1 for D (5 bases). CDR3 size: 15 residues. Germline V lookup: CDR1 MNHEY, CDR2 SMNVEV (reference sequence). Deletions cut 6 bases from V and 2 bases from J, with 16 bases between.